Presented here are 23 T cell receptor beta chains from one specimen sequenced in a study of T cell changes during pregnancy in multiple sclerosis. Data came from immunoSEQ multiplex PCR; TCRdb stores just in-frame clones and leaves some out. The repertoire holds about 12,000 clones, with around 84% as singletons. Sequenced material: CD8+ T cells from peripheral blood mononuclear cells, taken after pregnancy. These receptors all come from a female donor in good health, enrolled as a control in a pregnancy study.

The chain uses TRBV19 and TRBJ2-7, with D perhaps TRBD1 (6 bases). Trimming took 5 bases from V and 3 from J, leaving 17 bases between them. There are 15 residues in the CDR3. Germline lookup yields CDR1 LNHDA and CDR2 SQIVND (reference sequence). This chain's CDR3 is CASSFWPRGLYEQYF. CDR3 in DNA: TGTGCCAGTAGTTTCTGGCCCAGGGGCCTCTACGAGCAGTACTTC.

The genes are TRBV5-1 and TRBJ2-7; TRBD2 matches 9 bases. CDR3 length: 15 residues. Germline V lookup: CDR1 SGHRS, CDR2 YFSETQ. J was trimmed by 4 bases and V by 5 bases; bases with no gene match: 10. Here the CDR3 DNA reads TGCGCCAGCAGTACCGCGGGGGGGCTTGCGTACGAGCAGTACTTC. Its translation: CASSTAGGLAYEQYF.

The rearrangement uses TRBV7-9 and TRBJ2-1; D possibly corresponds to TRBD1 (5 bases). This CDR3 is 14 amino acids long. CDR1 and CDR2 from the germline V gene are SEHNR and FQNEAQ (reference sequence). V lost 5 bases and J lost 5, with 13 bases in between. As DNA, the CDR3 is TGTGCCAGCAGCCCCGTTCTGGGGCACAATGAGCAGTTCTTC. It specifies CASSPVLGHNEQFF. The full variable domain, completed using reference TRBV7-9 and TRBJ2-1, is DTGVSQNPRHKITKRGQNVTFRCDPISEHNRLYWYRQTLGQGPEFLTYFQNEAQLEKSRLLSDRFSAERPKGSFSTLEIQRTEQGDSAMYLCASSPVLGHNEQFFGPGTRLTVL.

The chain recombines TRBV27 with TRBJ1-2; the match to TRBD1 covers 12 bases. CDR1 and CDR2 (germline): MNHEY, SMNVEV (reference sequence). This CDR3 contains 16 residues. V dropped 3 bases and J dropped 4; count of bases not matched to a gene: 6. The CDR3 region is CASSFLGTGGSYGYTF. The CDR3 DNA follows: TGTGCCAGCAGTTTTTTAGGGACAGGGGGCTCCTATGGCTACACCTTC.

The chain combines TRBV30 with TRBJ1-1; unclear D gene. Germline-derived CDR1 and CDR2 are GTSNPN and SVGIG (reference sequence). V dropped 1 base and J dropped 2 bases, with 5 bases sitting between them. The CDR3 has 12 amino acids. The CDR3 bases are TGTGCCTGGAGTGGTGTAAACACTGAAGCTTTCTTT. It yields the protein CAWSGVNTEAFF.

This clone was picked up one time. This chain uses TRBV29-1 with TRBJ2-1, with D hard to call. This CDR3 has 16 amino acids. Germline assignment: CDR1 SQVTM and CDR2 ANQGSEA. V lost 1 base and J lost 0, with 13 bases in between. This CDR3 reads CSVEGWAPSSYNEQFF. The DNA of the CDR3 is TGCAGCGTTGAAGGCTGGGCCCCGAGCTCCTACAATGAGCAGTTCTTC.

The chain uses TRBV30 and TRBJ1-4; 7 bases map to TRBD1. The V and J ends lost 5 bases and 2 bases, in that order; junction bases with no gene match: 2. The CDR3 consists of 13 residues. Germline V gene data show CDR1 as GTSNPN and CDR2 as SVGIG (reference sequence). The CDR3 region is CAWAQGTNEKLFF. DNA of the CDR3: TGTGCCTGGGCACAGGGGACTAATGAAAAACTGTTTTTT.

V is TRBV27 and J is TRBJ2-1; D is perhaps TRBD2 (5 bases). Germline CDR1 and CDR2: MNHEY and SMNVEV (reference sequence). V was pared by 5 bases and J by 7 bases, with 18 bases between. The CDR3 covers 15 residues. CDR3 nucleotide sequence: TGTGCCAGCAGTGGTTATAGTAACTGGGAGAATGAGCAGTTCTTC. It translates to CASSGYSNWENEQFF.

The rearrangement joins TRBV7-8 to TRBJ2-3, with D uncertain. The CDR3 runs 12 residues. Germline CDR1 reads SGHVS; CDR2 reads FQNEAQ. The V and J ends lost 2 bases and 6 bases respectively, with 6 bases between them. The CDR3 is CASSLWADTQYF. The DNA of the CDR3 is TGTGCCAGCAGCTTATGGGCTGATACGCAGTATTTT.

V usage is TRBV5-1 and J usage is TRBJ2-1; 8 positions agree with TRBD1. CDR1 is SGHRS, CDR2 YFSETQ, per germline. V shed 0 bases and J 4 bases; nucleotides not matched to a gene: 6. The CDR3 extends over 16 amino acids. CDR3 nucleotide sequence: TGCGCCAGCAGCTTGGGGACAGGGTCCGTTTACAATGAGCAGTTCTTC. This encodes CASSLGTGSVYNEQFF.

The chain couples TRBV5-6 to TRBJ2-7, with 9 nucleotides matching TRBD1. The CDR3 is 14 residues long. Germline trimming cut 4 bases from V and 5 bases from J; bases unmatched to any gene: 7. Germline V gives CDR1 SGHDT, CDR2 YYEEEE. The CDR3 DNA follows: TGTGCCAGCAGCCCCGGACAGGGGCGTCACGAGCAGTACTTC. Its translation: CASSPGQGRHEQYF.

The chain uses TRBV19 and TRBJ2-3, with 10 bases that match TRBD1. The CDR3 is made up of 17 amino acids. Per germline, CDR1 LNHDA and CDR2 SQIVND (reference sequence). J gave up 4 bases and V 3 bases, and 10 bases lay outside the gene matches. The CDR3: CASSIPDRGTGPDTQYF. The CDR3, as DNA: TGTGCCAGTAGTATCCCGGACAGGGGGACCGGGCCAGATACGCAGTATTTT.

The chain is built from TRBV5-4 and TRBJ2-5; D unclear. Trimming took off 5 bases at V and 3 bases at J, with 11 bases between the two ends. Per germline, CDR1 SGHNT and CDR2 YYREEE (reference sequence). The CDR3 sequence is 13 residues long. This chain's CDR3 is CASSHMTEETQYF. The DNA of the CDR3 is TGTGCCAGCAGTCATATGACTGAAGAGACCCAGTACTTC. The full variable domain, rest sourced from reference TRBV5-4 and TRBJ2-5, is ETGVTQSPTHLIKTRGQQVTLRCSSQSGHNTVSWYQQALGQGPQFIFQYYREEENGRGNFPPRFSGLQFPNYSSELNVNALELDDSALYLCASSHMTEETQYFGPGTRLLVL.

The chain carries TRBV9 and TRBJ2-1; a possible D gene is TRBD1 (6 bases). Germline V gene sequence: CDR1 SGDLS, CDR2 YYNGEE. The CDR3 loop spans 14 amino acids. Trimming pared 4 bases from V and 6 bases from J, leaving 14 bases between. The CDR3 loop reads CASSTGSTGNEQFF. For the CDR3, the DNA is TGTGCCAGCAGCACAGGGTCTACAGGCAATGAGCAGTTCTTC. The variable domain in full, completed from reference TRBV9 and TRBJ2-1, reads DSGVTQTPKHLITATGQRVTLRCSPRSGDLSVYWYQQSLDQGLQFLIQYYNGEERAKGNILERFSAQQFPDLHSELNLSSLELGDSALYFCASSTGSTGNEQFFGPGTRLTVL.

A single count supports this clone. This sequence joins TRBV15 and TRBJ2-1; D may be TRBD1 (6 bases). V lost 1 base to trimming and J lost 5 bases, with 18 bases between them. The CDR3 sequence is 17 residues long. Looked up from germline, CDR1 is LNHNV and CDR2 is YYDKDF (reference sequence). DNA for the CDR3: TGTGCCACCAGCAGAGTACGATCGGGACACATAAACAATGAGCAGTTCTTC. Amino acids: CATSRVRSGHINNEQFF.

This clone was detected once. V is TRBV28 and J is TRBJ2-1, with a possible D match to TRBD2 (6 bases). Germline lookup yields CDR1 MDHEN and CDR2 SYDVKM. The V and J ends lost 3 bases and 7 bases respectively, with 13 bases between them. The CDR3 is made up of 14 amino acids. This CDR3 reads CASSLAGTSNEQFF. In DNA, the CDR3 is TGTGCCAGCAGTTTGGCGGGGACCTCTAATGAGCAGTTCTTC.

The chain employs TRBV29-1 and TRBJ2-3; no reliable D call. Trimming cost V 6 bases and J 1 base, with 5 bases left between them. The CDR3 length is 11 residues. Per germline, CDR1 SQVTM and CDR2 ANQGSEA. CDR3 nucleotides: TGCAGCGTGGCGGGCACAGATACGCAGTATTTT. It yields the protein CSVAGTDTQYF.

The chain couples TRBV2 to TRBJ2-6; D call uncertain. CDR3 length: 17 residues. The ends were cut back, 5 bases at V and 0 bases at J, with 14 bases in the middle. Germline assignment: CDR1 SNHLY and CDR2 FYNNEI. The CDR3 here is CASSWAGSLSGANVLTF. The CDR3 DNA reads TGTGCCAGCAGTTGGGCAGGTTCGCTCTCTGGGGCCAACGTCCTGACTTTC. The whole variable domain, remainder taken from reference TRBV2 and TRBJ2-6, is EPEVTQTPSHQVTQMGQEVILRCVPISNHLYFYWYRQILGQKVEFLVSFYNNEISEKSEIFDDQFSVERPDGSNFTLKIRSTKLEDSAMYFCASSWAGSLSGANVLTFGAGSRLTVL.

The chain couples TRBV7-6 to TRBJ2-1; 12 bases fit TRBD2. In germline, CDR1 is SGHVS, CDR2 FNYEAQ. This CDR3 region has 18 residues. Losses at the gene ends were 1 base for V and 4 bases for J; bases not matched to a gene: 8. In DNA, the CDR3 is TGTGCCAGCAGCTTAGGTCCTAGCGGGAGGGGGTTGTACAATGAGCAGTTCTTC. It is translated as CASSLGPSGRGLYNEQFF.

The gene calls are TRBV7-9 and TRBJ2-3; D is perhaps TRBD2 (5 bases). Trimming took 8 bases from V and 5 from J, leaving 17 bases between them. The CDR3 contains 14 residues. Per germline, CDR1 SEHNR and CDR2 FQNEAQ (reference sequence). The CDR3 here is CASCKWRMEDTQYF. The DNA of the CDR3 is TGTGCCAGCTGCAAATGGAGGATGGAAGATACGCAGTATTTT.

This clone was seen only a few times. The gene calls are TRBV19 and TRBJ2-1, with TRBD1 matching over 9 bases. The CDR3 is made up of 16 amino acids. V trimming: 7 bases; J trimming: 8 bases; junction bases outside the gene matches: 15. Germline assignment: CDR1 LNHDA and CDR2 SQIVND (reference sequence). Here the CDR3 DNA reads TGTGCCAGTACCCCCTGGACAGGGGCACGGATGGATGAGCAGTTCTTC. Protein product: CASTPWTGARMDEQFF.

J is TRBJ1-1 and V is TRBV5-1, with TRBD1 matching over 7 bases. V was pared by 0 bases and J by 1 base, with 3 bases of the junction left unmatched. Germline assignment: CDR1 SGHRS and CDR2 YFSETQ. This CDR3 is built from 15 residues. DNA of the CDR3: TGCGCCAGCAGCTTGGGCTACAGGGGGAACACTGAAGCTTTCTTT. It translates to CASSLGYRGNTEAFF. Using reference TRBV5-1 and TRBJ1-1 for the parts outside the CDR3, the full variable domain is KAGVTQTPRYLIKTRGQQVTLSCSPISGHRSVSWYQQTPGQGLQFLFEYFSETQRNKGNFPGRFSGRQFSNSRSEMNVSTLELGDSALYLCASSLGYRGNTEAFFGQGTRLTVV.

A note on this clone: Other nucleotide sequences from this sample produce the same CDR3. V gene TRBV4-2 combines with J gene TRBJ2-5, with TRBD2 matching 7 bases. This CDR3 is built from 15 residues. Germline V gene lookup returns CDR1 LGHNA and CDR2 YNFKEQ. The trim removed 0 bases at V and 2 bases at J, leaving 3 bases unmatched. The CDR3 region is CASSQDRGGQETQYF. CDR3 nucleotide sequence: TGTGCCAGCAGCCAAGATCGCGGGGGACAAGAGACCCAGTACTTC.